A selection of T cell receptor beta chains follows, all from one sample in a study of shared clonotypes between healthy human individuals. Only in-frame clones appear in the TCRdb table, and some are missing; sequencing was by immunoSEQ multiplex PCR. The repertoire holds about 680,000 clones, less than 80% seen once, with roughly 2% in the top ten. Sequencing input: memory CD4+ T cells sorted from blood. The receptors come from a woman in her twenties or thirties in good health. CDR3s include the opening cysteine and the closing phenylalanine or tryptophan. Each record gives: D gene, clone size, V gene, J gene, CDR3 protein, CDR3 DNA. D genes are given only for firm matches. Size is omitted from some rows. Given values are once, few, many or a class for expanded clones.

D gene: NA; clone size: NA; V gene: TRBV27; J gene: TRBJ1-3; CDR3 protein: CASSFKGVGSGNTIYF; CDR3 DNA: TGTGCCAGCAGTTTTAAGGGTGTCGGCTCTGGAAACACCATATATTTT
D gene: NA; clone size: NA; V gene: TRBV5-4; J gene: TRBJ1-1; CDR3 protein: CASSRTGFPEAFF; CDR3 DNA: TGTGCCAGCAGCAGAACAGGGTTCCCTGAAGCTTTCTTT
D gene: NA; clone size: NA; V gene: TRBV27; J gene: TRBJ2-3; CDR3 protein: CASSLSEADTQYF; CDR3 DNA: TGTGCCAGCAGTTTATCGGAGGCAGATACGCAGTATTTT
D gene: NA; clone size: once; V gene: TRBV27; J gene: TRBJ1-5; CDR3 protein: CASSSSKGHSNQPQHF; CDR3 DNA: TGTGCCAGCAGTTCGTCTAAGGGGCATAGCAATCAGCCCCAGCATTTT
D gene: NA; clone size: NA; V gene: TRBV4-2; J gene: TRBJ2-7; CDR3 protein: CASSQDPGRQERYEQYF; CDR3 DNA: TGTGCCAGCAGCCAAGACCCGGGACGACAAGAACGCTACGAGCAGTACTTC
D gene: NA; clone size: few; V gene: TRBV25-1; J gene: TRBJ2-7; CDR3 protein: CASSDSSRSYEQYF; CDR3 DNA: TGTGCCAGCAGTGATAGCTCTCGCTCCTACGAGCAGTACTTC
D gene: NA; clone size: NA; V gene: TRBV18; J gene: TRBJ2-5; CDR3 protein: CASSPSQGKQTQYF; CDR3 DNA: TGTGCCAGCTCACCAAGCCAGGGGAAGCAGACCCAGTACTTC
D gene: TRBD1; clone size: NA; V gene: TRBV19; J gene: TRBJ2-7; CDR3 protein: CASSIGTGGPYEQYF; CDR3 DNA: TGTGCCAGTAGCATAGGGACAGGGGGACCCTACGAGCAGTACTTC
D gene: TRBD1; clone size: once; V gene: TRBV10-3; J gene: TRBJ2-7; CDR3 protein: CAISDEGQGADEQYF; CDR3 DNA: TGTGCCATCAGTGACGAGGGACAGGGGGCTGACGAGCAGTACTTC
D gene: NA; clone size: NA; V gene: TRBV19; J gene: TRBJ1-1; CDR3 protein: CASSIRGGDVNTEAFF; CDR3 DNA: TGTGCCAGTAGTATTCGGGGAGGGGATGTGAACACTGAAGCTTTCTTT
D gene: TRBD2; clone size: NA; V gene: TRBV5-1; J gene: TRBJ2-5; CDR3 protein: CASSPLAGGETQYF; CDR3 DNA: TGCGCCAGCAGCCCCTTAGCGGGAGGAGAGACCCAGTACTTC
D gene: NA; clone size: NA; V gene: TRBV2; J gene: TRBJ1-1; CDR3 protein: CASSTQGNEAFF; CDR3 DNA: TGTGCCAGCAGTACTCAGGGGAATGAAGCTTTCTTT
D gene: TRBD2; clone size: NA; V gene: TRBV9; J gene: TRBJ2-1; CDR3 protein: CASSVVATSGRVSYNEQFF; CDR3 DNA: TGTGCCAGCAGCGTAGTGGCGACTAGCGGTAGGGTCTCCTACAATGAGCAGTTCTTC
D gene: NA; clone size: NA; V gene: TRBV7-9; J gene: TRBJ2-5; CDR3 protein: CASSLALSEKETQYF; CDR3 DNA: TGTGCCAGCAGCTTAGCGCTTTCTGAGAAAGAGACCCAGTACTTC
D gene: NA; clone size: NA; V gene: TRBV6-5; J gene: TRBJ1-4; CDR3 protein: CASRLDTTNEKLFF; CDR3 DNA: TGTGCCAGCAGGTTGGACACTACTAATGAAAAACTGTTTTTT
D gene: TRBD1; clone size: once; V gene: TRBV6-5; J gene: TRBJ1-4; CDR3 protein: CASSWGTGRGHEKLFF; CDR3 DNA: TGTGCCAGCAGTTGGGGCACGGGCAGGGGGCATGAAAAACTGTTTTTT
D gene: TRBD1; clone size: few; V gene: TRBV18; J gene: TRBJ1-1; CDR3 protein: CASSPTQGLSGGTEAFF; CDR3 DNA: TGTGCCAGCTCTCCAACACAGGGGTTGTCGGGGGGCACTGAAGCTTTCTTT
D gene: NA; clone size: few; V gene: TRBV18; J gene: TRBJ2-7; CDR3 protein: CASSPPTNEQYF; CDR3 DNA: TGTGCCAGCTCACCACCGACTAACGAGCAGTACTTC
D gene: NA; clone size: NA; V gene: TRBV7-7; J gene: TRBJ2-3; CDR3 protein: CASSLAESDTQYF; CDR3 DNA: TGTGCCAGCAGCTTGGCGGAGTCAGATACGCAGTATTTT
D gene: TRBD2; clone size: once; V gene: TRBV9; J gene: TRBJ2-2; CDR3 protein: CASSVTSGSGGELFF; CDR3 DNA: TGTGCCAGCAGCGTGACTAGCGGGAGTGGCGGGGAGCTGTTTTTT